This passage covers 3 T cell receptor beta chains from one sample sequenced in a study of blood T cell repertoires in COVID-19. Repertoires were generated with immunoSEQ multiplex PCR, while TCRdb's copy carries only in-frame clones and drops some. The sample lists around 160,000 clones, 65% to 85% occurring once. Sequencing was performed on PBMCs or T cells enriched from blood (not recorded which). These receptors all come from an older woman who had recovered from COVID-19.

The J gene is TRBJ2-7, the V gene TRBV7-9, with 8 bases that match TRBD1. The CDR3 spans 16 residues. Looked up from germline, CDR1 is SEHNR and CDR2 is FQNEAQ (reference sequence). V dropped 5 bases and J dropped 1; count of bases not matched to a gene: 10. CDR3 sequence reads: CASSPGQGGSSYEQYF. The CDR3 nucleotides are TGTGCCAGCAGCCCAGGACAGGGAGGAAGTTCCTACGAGCAGTACTTC.

This rearrangement joins TRBV4-1 to TRBJ1-6; perhaps TRBD1 as D (6 bases). CDR3 size: 16 residues. Trimming removed 6 bases at V and 3 bases at J, with 15 bases between. CDR1 and CDR2 (germline): MGHRA, YSYEKL. CDR3: CASRFSRDNYNSPLHF. CDR3 nucleotides: TGCGCCAGCAGATTTTCCCGGGACAACTATAATTCACCCCTCCACTTT.

This clone was recorded a few times. V and J are TRBV2 and TRBJ1-6; TRBD1 aligns across 7 bases. This CDR3 spans 15 amino acids. The J segment lost 5 bases and the V segment lost 3 bases, leaving 4 bases of the junction unmatched. Germline assignment: CDR1 SNHLY and CDR2 FYNNEI. CDR3 sequence: CASSDVRGDNSPLHF. CDR3 sequence (DNA): TGTGCCAGCAGTGACGTCAGGGGGGATAATTCACCCCTCCACTTT.